The 9 T cell receptor beta chains in this list originate from one sample, sequenced in a study of cytomegalovirus exposure and HLA in healthy donors. PCR amplification relied on 60 Vbeta primers (plus 13 Jbeta primers). The table came from immunoSEQ multiplex PCR; TCRdb's copy has only in-frame clones and leaves some out. The data contain 200,000 to 250,000 clones, 60% to 85% of them singletons. The sample comprised PBMCs. The receptor set was obtained from a man in his forties or fifties in good health and CMV-seronegative.

This clone was observed a single time. The chain uses TRBV14 and TRBJ2-1, with TRBD1 as a possible D gene (5 bases). The germline V gene encodes CDR1 SGHDN and CDR2 FVKESK. Trimming cost V 0 bases and J 8 bases, with 17 bases left between them. The length of the CDR3 is 16 residues. This CDR3 reads CASSQEWAGKGHEQFF. CDR3 nucleotides: TGTGCCAGCAGCCAAGAATGGGCAGGGAAGGGGCATGAGCAGTTCTTC. Full variable domain (rest looked up from reference TRBV14 and TRBJ2-1): EAGVTQFPSHSVIEKGQTVTLRCDPISGHDNLYWYRRVMGKEIKFLLHFVKESKQDESGMPNNRFLAERTGGTYSTLKVQPAELEDSGVYFCASSQEWAGKGHEQFFGPGTRLTVL.

The V call is TRBV18, the J call TRBJ2-3; TRBD2 matches 12 bases. This CDR3 region has 16 residues. The germline gives CDR1 KGHSH, CDR2 LQKENI. V was clipped by 4 bases and J by 0 bases; unmatched bases: 2. The CDR3 reads CASSRGLAGSTDTQYF. The DNA for the CDR3 is TGTGCCAGCTCACGCGGACTAGCGGGGAGCACAGATACGCAGTATTTT.

The chain joins TRBV5-4 to TRBJ1-1; 9 bases line up with TRBD1. Germline V gene data show CDR1 as SGHNT and CDR2 as YYREEE (reference sequence). The CDR3 sequence is 14 residues long. Losses at the gene ends were 5 bases for V and 0 bases for J; bases not matched to a gene: 2. CDR3 amino acids: CASRGQGLNTEAFF. The CDR3 nucleotides are TGTGCCAGCAGGGGACAGGGACTGAACACTGAAGCTTTCTTT.

The V gene is TRBV28, the J gene TRBJ1-4; D is unclear. CDR1 and CDR2 (germline): MDHEN, SYDVKM. V was trimmed by 8 bases and J by 3 bases, leaving 10 bases between them. This CDR3 contains 13 residues. The CDR3 here is CASVRGPNEKLFF. CDR3 nucleotide sequence: TGTGCCAGCGTACGCGGGCCTAATGAAAAACTGTTTTTT.

The chain carries TRBV7-2 and TRBJ2-5; 8 bases line up with TRBD2. V shed 5 bases and J 5 bases; nucleotides not matched to a gene: 7. This CDR3 is 14 amino acids long. Germline CDR1 is SGHTA and CDR2 is FQGNSA. The CDR3, as DNA: TGTGCCAGCAGCCTGGGACTAGGCCTGGAGACCCAGTACTTC. It yields the protein CASSLGLGLETQYF.

This chain links TRBV2 with TRBJ2-3; TRBD2 matches 7 bases. CDR3 length: 16 amino acids. Trimming cost V 3 bases and J 4 bases; bases outside gene matches: 10. Germline-derived CDR1 and CDR2 are SNHLY and FYNNEI. The CDR3 DNA reads as TGTGCCAGCAGTGACCGCGGGAGAGGTGGCGCAGATACGCAGTATTTT. Translated, it gives CASSDRGRGGADTQYF.

The chain couples TRBV11-2 to TRBJ1-5; D unresolved. Germline V gives CDR1 SGHAT, CDR2 FQNNGV. There are 15 residues in the CDR3. The germline V and J ends were trimmed by 5 bases and 3 bases, with 14 bases remaining between them. The CDR3 DNA reads as TGTGCCAGCAGCCCGGAGGCGGGCTCCAATCAGCCCCAGCATTTT. Encoded protein: CASSPEAGSNQPQHF.

This chain connects TRBV19 to TRBJ2-1, with 11 bases that match TRBD2. The V segment lost 4 bases and the J segment 6 bases; nucleotides outside the gene matches: 11. The CDR3 consists of 17 residues. Germline CDR1 is LNHDA and CDR2 is SQIVND (reference sequence). CDR3 amino acids: CASSTRGSGRAGNEQFF. The CDR3 bases are TGTGCCAGTAGTACCCGAGGTAGCGGGAGGGCAGGCAATGAGCAGTTCTTC.

The V call is TRBV25-1, the J call TRBJ1-3; 9 nucleotides agree with TRBD1. The V segment lost 6 bases and the J segment 2 bases; nucleotides outside the gene matches: 2. Germline lookup yields CDR1 MGHDK and CDR2 SYGVNS. The CDR3 contains 14 residues. The CDR3 here is CASRDRGPGNTIYF. CDR3 in DNA: TGTGCCAGCAGGGACAGGGGCCCTGGAAACACCATATATTTT.